The text below deals with one TCR beta chain. Its antigen is unidentified. Arm-PCR of CDR3 regions with iRepertoire HTBI primers generated TCR beta libraries. TCRdb called the multiplex PCR reads again in MiXCR, with one record for every CDR3 protein. The sample lists about 310,000 distinct CDR3 sequences, roughly 21% occurring once. This sample's time point: persistent/refractory GD, antithyroid drugs over 5 years with positive TRAb. The TCR library used RNA extracted from PBMCs. Looked up from germline, CDR1 is MNHEY and CDR2 is SVGEGT. The CDR3 contains 17 residues. Trimming pared 0 bases from V and 3 bases from J, leaving 15 bases between. The data stem from a study of regulatory T cells in long-lasting Graves disease. Whole-study findings and limits: Persistent Graves' patients showed reduced TCR diversity versus newly diagnosed patients. Persistent disease showed a preference for TRBV28, TRBJ1-2 and TRBJ2-5. Sample size, which was small, may have reduced accuracy.

This clonotype was sampled from a female donor with Graves disease. The sequencing here drew on peripheral blood mononuclear cells (PBMCs), taken when the disease was refractory, from a patient treated with antithyroid drugs. The chain is built from TRBV6-2 or TRBV6-3 and TRBJ1-5; possible D gene TRBD1, 6 bases. As DNA, the CDR3 is TGTGCCAGCAGTTACTCGATGTTCGGGGACAACAATCAGCCCCAGCATTTT. This gives the protein CASSYSMFGDNNQPQHF.